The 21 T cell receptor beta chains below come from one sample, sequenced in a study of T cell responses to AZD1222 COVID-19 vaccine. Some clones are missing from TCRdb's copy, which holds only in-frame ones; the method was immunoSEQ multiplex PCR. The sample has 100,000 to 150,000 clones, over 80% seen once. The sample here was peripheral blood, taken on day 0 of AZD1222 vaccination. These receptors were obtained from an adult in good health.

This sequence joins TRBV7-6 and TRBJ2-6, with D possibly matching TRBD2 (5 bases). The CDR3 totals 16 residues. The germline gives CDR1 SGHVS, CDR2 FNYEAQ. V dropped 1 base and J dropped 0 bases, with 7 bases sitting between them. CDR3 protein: CASSLERNSGANVLTF. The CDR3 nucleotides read TGTGCCAGCAGCTTAGAGCGGAACTCTGGGGCCAACGTCCTGACTTTC.

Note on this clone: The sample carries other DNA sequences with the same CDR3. The CDR3 sequence is CASKGEYEQYF. The CDR3 nucleotides read TGCGCCAGCAAGGGGGAATACGAGCAGTACTTC. The chain is built from TRBV5-1 and TRBJ2-7, with a weak D call TRBD1 (6 bases). Germline CDR1 reads SGHRS; CDR2 reads YFSETQ. V was shortened by 6 bases and J by 4 bases, with 8 bases between the two germline ends. The CDR3 runs 11 residues.

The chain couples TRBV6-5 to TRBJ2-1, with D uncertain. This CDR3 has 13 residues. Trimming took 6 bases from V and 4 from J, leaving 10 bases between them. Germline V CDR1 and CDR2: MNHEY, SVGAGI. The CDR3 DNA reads TGTGCCAGCAGGCATCAGAGATACAATGAGCAGTTCTTC. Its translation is CASRHQRYNEQFF.

DNA of the CDR3: TGTGCCAGTAGTCAGACAGGGCATTCGGAGACCCAGTACTTC. It translates to CASSQTGHSETQYF. J is TRBJ2-5 and V is TRBV19, with 7 nucleotides matching TRBD1. After removal of 5 bases from V and 5 bases from J, the junction contained 8 bases not matched to a gene. There are 14 residues in the CDR3. CDR1 is LNHDA and CDR2 is SQIVND in the germline V gene (reference sequence). Together with reference TRBV19 and TRBJ2-5, the CDR3 gives the full variable domain: DGGITQSPKYLFRKEGQNVTLSCEQNLNHDAMYWYRQDPGQGLRLIYYSQIVNDFQKGDIAEGYSVSREKKESFPLTVTSAQKNPTAFYLCASSQTGHSETQYFGPGTRLLVL.

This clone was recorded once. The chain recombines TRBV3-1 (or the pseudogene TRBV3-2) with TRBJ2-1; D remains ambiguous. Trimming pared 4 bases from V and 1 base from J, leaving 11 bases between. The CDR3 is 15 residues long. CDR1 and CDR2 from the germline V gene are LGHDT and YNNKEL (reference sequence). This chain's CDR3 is CASSRGQLSYNEQFF. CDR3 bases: TGTGCCAGCAGCCGAGGTCAACTATCCTACAATGAGCAGTTCTTC.

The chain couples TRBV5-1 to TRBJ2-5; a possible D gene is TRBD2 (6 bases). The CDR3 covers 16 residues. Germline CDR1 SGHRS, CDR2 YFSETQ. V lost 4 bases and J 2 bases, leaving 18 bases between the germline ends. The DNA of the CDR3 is TGCGCCAGCAGCCCCCAGGTGGCAGGACTACAAGAGACCCAGTACTTC. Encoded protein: CASSPQVAGLQETQYF.

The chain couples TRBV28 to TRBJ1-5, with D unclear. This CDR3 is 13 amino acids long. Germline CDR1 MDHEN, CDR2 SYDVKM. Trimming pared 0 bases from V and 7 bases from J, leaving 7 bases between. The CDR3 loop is CASSLWSGQPQHF. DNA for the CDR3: TGTGCCAGCAGTTTATGGAGCGGGCAGCCCCAGCATTTT.

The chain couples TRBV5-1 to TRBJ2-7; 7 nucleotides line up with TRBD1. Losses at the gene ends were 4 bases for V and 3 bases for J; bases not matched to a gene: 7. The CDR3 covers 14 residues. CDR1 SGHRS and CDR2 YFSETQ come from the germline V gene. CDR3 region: CASSVTQGNYEQYF. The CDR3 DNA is TGCGCCAGCAGCGTCACACAGGGGAACTACGAGCAGTACTTC.

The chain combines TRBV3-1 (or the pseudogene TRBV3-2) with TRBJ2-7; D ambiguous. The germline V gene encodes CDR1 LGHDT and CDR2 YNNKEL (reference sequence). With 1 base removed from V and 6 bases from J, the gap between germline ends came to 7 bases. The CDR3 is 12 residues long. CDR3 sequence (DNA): TGTGCCAGCAGCCAAGTTGGATCCGAGCAGTACTTC. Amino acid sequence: CASSQVGSEQYF.

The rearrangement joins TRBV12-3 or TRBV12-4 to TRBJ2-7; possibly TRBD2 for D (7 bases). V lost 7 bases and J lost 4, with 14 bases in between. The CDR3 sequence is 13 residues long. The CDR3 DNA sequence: TGTGCCAGCAAGGGGGACTACTCATACGAGCAGTACTTC. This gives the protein CASKGDYSYEQYF.

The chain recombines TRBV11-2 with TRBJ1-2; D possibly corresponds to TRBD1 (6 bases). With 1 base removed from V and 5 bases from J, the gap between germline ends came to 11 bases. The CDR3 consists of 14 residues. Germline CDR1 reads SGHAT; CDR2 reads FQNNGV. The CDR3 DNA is TGTGCCAGCAGCTTAGCATTACAGGGATATGGCTACACCTTC. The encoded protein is CASSLALQGYGYTF.

CDR3 in DNA: TGTGCCAGCAGTCACCACAGGGGCGGGAATCAGCCCCAGCATTTT. This gives the protein CASSHHRGGNQPQHF. The V call is TRBV28, the J call TRBJ1-5; TRBD1 aligns across 7 bases. Germline V gene sequence: CDR1 MDHEN, CDR2 SYDVKM. CDR3 length equals 15 residues. Trimming at V came to 5 bases and at J to 4 bases, leaving 8 bases not matched to a gene. Drawing the rest from reference TRBV28 and TRBJ1-5, the complete variable domain is DVKVTQSSRYLVKRTGEKVFLECVQDMDHENMFWYRQDPGLGLRLIYFSYDVKMKEKGDIPEGYSVSREKKERFSLILESASTNQTSMYLCASSHHRGGNQPQHFGDGTRLSIL.

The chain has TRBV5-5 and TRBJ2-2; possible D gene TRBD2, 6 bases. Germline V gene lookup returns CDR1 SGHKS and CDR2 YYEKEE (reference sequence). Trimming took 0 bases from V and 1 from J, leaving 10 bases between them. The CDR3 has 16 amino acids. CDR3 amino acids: CASSLAPSENTGELFF. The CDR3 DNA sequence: TGTGCCAGCAGCTTGGCCCCTAGCGAGAACACCGGGGAGCTGTTTTTT.

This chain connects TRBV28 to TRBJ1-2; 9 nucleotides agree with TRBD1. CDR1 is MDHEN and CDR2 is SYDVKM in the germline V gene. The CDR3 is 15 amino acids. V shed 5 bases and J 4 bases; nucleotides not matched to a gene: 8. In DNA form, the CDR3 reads TGTGCCAGCAGTGTCCGACAGGGGGGGGGCTATGGCTACACCTTC. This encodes CASSVRQGGGYGYTF.

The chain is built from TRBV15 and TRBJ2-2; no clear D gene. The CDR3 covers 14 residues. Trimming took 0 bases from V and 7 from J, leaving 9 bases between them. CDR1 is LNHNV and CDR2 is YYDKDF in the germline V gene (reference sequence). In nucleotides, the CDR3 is TGTGCCACCAGCAGAGATCCGGGCGGCGGGGAGCTGTTTTTT. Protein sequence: CATSRDPGGGELFF.

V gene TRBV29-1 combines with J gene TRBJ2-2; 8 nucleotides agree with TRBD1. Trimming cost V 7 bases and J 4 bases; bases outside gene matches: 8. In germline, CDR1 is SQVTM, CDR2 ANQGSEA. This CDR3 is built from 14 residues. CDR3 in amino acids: CSASEQGVTGELFF. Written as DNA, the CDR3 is TGCAGCGCATCGGAACAGGGGGTCACCGGGGAGCTGTTTTTT.

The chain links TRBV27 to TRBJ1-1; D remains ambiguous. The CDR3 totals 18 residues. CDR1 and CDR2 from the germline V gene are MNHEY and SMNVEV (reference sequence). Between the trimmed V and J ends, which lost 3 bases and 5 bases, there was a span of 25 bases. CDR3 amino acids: CASSFRASPGPSSTEAFF. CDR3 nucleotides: TGTGCCAGCAGTTTTAGGGCTTCACCGGGCCCCTCGTCTACTGAAGCTTTCTTT.

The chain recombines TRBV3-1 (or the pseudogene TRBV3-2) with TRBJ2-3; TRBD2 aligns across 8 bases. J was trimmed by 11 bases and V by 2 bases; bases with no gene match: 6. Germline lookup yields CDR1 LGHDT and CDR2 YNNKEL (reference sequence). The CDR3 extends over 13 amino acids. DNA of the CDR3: TGTGCCAGCAGCCAAACCGGGACTAGTGGGCAGTATTTT. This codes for CASSQTGTSGQYF.

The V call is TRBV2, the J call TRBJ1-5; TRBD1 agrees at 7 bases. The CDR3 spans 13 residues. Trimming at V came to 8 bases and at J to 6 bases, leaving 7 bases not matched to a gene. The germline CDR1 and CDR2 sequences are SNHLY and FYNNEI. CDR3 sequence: CASYGRGGQPQHF. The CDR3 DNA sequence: TGTGCCAGCTATGGCAGGGGGGGTCAGCCCCAGCATTTT.

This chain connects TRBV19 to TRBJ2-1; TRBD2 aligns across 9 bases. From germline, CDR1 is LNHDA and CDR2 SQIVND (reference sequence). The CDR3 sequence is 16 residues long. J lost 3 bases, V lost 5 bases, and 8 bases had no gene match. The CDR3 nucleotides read TGTGCCAGTAGTGCCCCACTAGCGGGCGGCTACAATGAGCAGTTCTTC. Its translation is CASSAPLAGGYNEQFF.

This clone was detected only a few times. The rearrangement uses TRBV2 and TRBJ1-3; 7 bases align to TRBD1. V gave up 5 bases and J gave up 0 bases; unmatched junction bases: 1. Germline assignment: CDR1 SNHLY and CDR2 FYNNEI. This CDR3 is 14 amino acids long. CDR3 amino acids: CASSPGGSGNTIYF. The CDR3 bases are TGTGCCAGCAGTCCAGGGGGCTCTGGAAACACCATATATTTT.